This is a list of T cell receptor beta chains from one sample in a study of blood T cells in healthy people across ages. Each CDR3 protein gets one entry after TCRdb re-called the 5' RACE reads with MiXCR. Of roughly 1 million distinct CDR3 sequences listed, 20% to 25% were seen once; the top ten hold around 0.75%. These same data were also listed under a study on T cells of mothers and their children.

What was sequenced was blood. All receptors come from a girl under 10 years old in good health. CDR3s include the opening cysteine and the closing phenylalanine or tryptophan. A D gene is named only where the DNA matches it firmly. Rows may omit the clone size; those that give it use once, few, many or a size class.

J	D	V	size	DNA	CDR3
TRBJ2-1	.	TRBV28	.	TGTGCCAGCAGTTTCTCTTTCAATGAGCAGTTCTTC	CASSFSFNEQFF
TRBJ1-2	TRBD1	TRBV14	few	TGTGCCAGCAGCGCCTCGGGACAGGGCATTGGCTACACCTTC	CASSASGQGIGYTF
TRBJ2-7	TRBD1	TRBV6-6	.	TGTGCCAGCAGCCCCACAGGGGGTGAAGTCTACGAGCAGTACTTC	CASSPTGGEVYEQYF
TRBJ2-7	TRBD1	TRBV28	few	TGTGCCAGCAAGGGGACAGTTTACGAGCAGTACTTC	CASKGTVYEQYF
TRBJ2-1	.	TRBV29-1	.	TGCAGCGTATATGGGCAGTTCTTC	CSVYGQFF
TRBJ1-1	TRBD1	TRBV7-9	.	TGTGCCAGCAGCTCACAGGGGTTGGATGTTGAAGCTTTCTTT	CASSSQGLDVEAFF
TRBJ2-2	.	TRBV28	few	TGTGCCAGCAGCTTAACCGGGTTCGCCGGGGAGCTGTTTTTT	CASSLTGFAGELFF
TRBJ2-1	.	TRBV3-1	.	TGTGCCAGCAGCCGAGTTGCAGGGGAGAATGAGCAGTTCTTC	CASSRVAGENEQFF
TRBJ2-2	.	TRBV5-1	few	TGCGCCAGCAGCTTCGCACCCACCTCCGCCGGGGAGCTGTTTTTT	CASSFAPTSAGELFF
TRBJ2-1	TRBD2	TRBV6-2/TRBV6-3	few	TGTGCCAGCGACGGGGGGTATTACAATGAGCAGTTCTTC	CASDGGYYNEQFF
TRBJ1-4	TRBD1	TRBV10-3	few	TGTGCCATCAGTGCCGGGACAGGGGAGGAAAAACTGTTTTTT	CAISAGTGEEKLFF
TRBJ2-1	TRBD2	TRBV9	few	TGTGCCAGCAGCTCGATCTTACTGGGAGGGAATGAGCAGTTCTTC	CASSSILLGGNEQFF
TRBJ2-5	.	TRBV5-1	.	TGCGCCAGCAGCTTCACTAGCTCAGAGACCCAGTACTTC	CASSFTSSETQYF
TRBJ2-1	TRBD2	TRBV2	few	TGTGCCAGCTCGCAAGGACTAGCGGTCAAGGTCTTC	CASSQGLAVKVF
TRBJ1-6	.	TRBV9	.	TGTGCCAGCAGCGTAGGAGAGAATTCACCCCTCCACTTT	CASSVGENSPLHF
TRBJ2-6	.	TRBV5-1	.	TGCGCCAGCAGCCATAGGGAGGGGGCCAACGTCCTGACTTTC	CASSHREGANVLTF
TRBJ2-5	.	TRBV20-1	few	TGCAGTGCTAGGGACCTAATAGAGACCCAGTACTTC	CSARDLIETQYF
TRBJ2-5	TRBD2	TRBV20-1	.	TGCAGTGCTAGAGATCGAGCCGGGGGGGCCCGAGAGACCCAGTACTTC	CSARDRAGGARETQYF
TRBJ1-5	.	TRBV3-1	few	TGTGCCAGCAGCCAAAGAGGTCTTCAGCCCCAGCATTTT	CASSQRGLQPQHF
TRBJ2-5	TRBD2	TRBV20-1	.	TGCAGTGCCAAGAGCTGGGAGGGGCAAGAGACCCAGTACTTC	CSAKSWEGQETQYF
TRBJ1-3	.	TRBV6-1	.	TGTGCCAGCAGTGAATTTTCCCGGGAAACCATATATTTT	CASSEFSRETIYF
TRBJ2-4	.	TRBV29-1	.	TGCAGCGTGGAAAGGGCGTCCAAAAACATTCAGTACTTC	CSVERASKNIQYF
TRBJ2-2	TRBD1	TRBV6-5	few	TGTGCCAGCAGTTACTCGGGCAGGGGGCGGAAAAACACCGGGGAGCTGTTTTTT	CASSYSGRGRKNTGELFF
TRBJ1-3	.	TRBV13	.	TGTGCCAGCAGCTCCCGACCCCGAGGGACGGTCGGAAACACCATATATTTT	CASSSRPRGTVGNTIYF
TRBJ1-2	.	TRBV28	many	TGTGCCAGCAGTTTGGCGGGGGCGGAAGGCTACACCTTC	CASSLAGAEGYTF
TRBJ1-5	.	TRBV14	many	TGTGCCAGCAGCAGGGACGGCAATCAGCCCCAGCATTTT	CASSRDGNQPQHF
TRBJ2-7	TRBD2	TRBV7-2	.	TGTGCCAGCAGCTTAGGCGGGAGAATCCACGAGCAGTACTTC	CASSLGGRIHEQYF
TRBJ2-3	TRBD2	TRBV3-1	.	TGTGCCAGCAGGCGACTAGCGGGAGCTCCAGATACGCAGTATTTT	CASRRLAGAPDTQYF
TRBJ2-5	TRBD1	TRBV12-3/TRBV12-4	.	TGTGCCAGCAGTCCCACAGGGGAAAGAGAGACCCAGTACTTC	CASSPTGERETQYF
TRBJ2-7	.	TRBV5-6	.	TGTGCCAGCAGTTCTCCAGTAGAATCCTACGAGCAGTACTTC	CASSSPVESYEQYF
TRBJ2-1	.	TRBV20-1	few	TGCAGTGCGGCCGAGAGCCCCTACAATGAGCAGTTCTTC	CSAAESPYNEQFF
TRBJ1-6	TRBD1	TRBV27	many	TGTGCCAGCAGCCTGGACAGGGGGAATTCACCCCTCCACTTT	CASSLDRGNSPLHF
TRBJ1-1	.	TRBV27	.	TGTGCCAGCAGTTTGGCACAGTATCGACCCAACACTGAAGCTTTCTTT	CASSLAQYRPNTEAFF
TRBJ2-7	TRBD2	TRBV20-1	.	TGCAGTGCTGGGGCTAGCGGGACCTACGAGCAGTACTTC	CSAGASGTYEQYF
TRBJ2-3	.	TRBV28	few	TGTGCCAGCAGTTTTAAACGAGCGCGCACAGATACGCAGTATTTT	CASSFKRARTDTQYF
TRBJ2-6	.	TRBV11-2	few	TGTGCCAGCGTGGGGGACTCTGGGGCCAACGTCCTGACTTTC	CASVGDSGANVLTF
TRBJ1-1	TRBD1	TRBV6-5	.	TGTGCCAGCAGTTACGACGCCGGGACAGGGGGCGCGTTGGGAATCACTGAAGCTTTCTTT	CASSYDAGTGGALGITEAFF